The source of this T cell receptor beta chain is a study of blood T cell repertoires in COVID-19. In the study overall: Sites across the United States, Italy and Spain contributed samples from acute and convalescent COVID-19. T cells, B-cell-depleted T cells, or PBMCs supplied cDNA or gDNA.

As handled by the study authors: Estimation of nucleated cell counts relied on the amplification of reference gene primers. Only in-frame clones appear in the TCRdb table, and some are missing; sequencing was by immunoSEQ multiplex PCR. V and J calls and clone size are those listed in that table; D and trimming were worked out from the DNA. Of some 170,000 clones detected, under 85% appear once; the ten largest clones hold around 2.8%. Germline CDR1 is SGHVS and CDR2 is FNYEAQ. This CDR3 has 15 residues. After removal of 2 bases from V and 5 bases from J, the junction contained 5 bases not matched to a gene.

What was sequenced was peripheral blood. The origin of this receptor is a man between 65 and 85 years old with acute or convalescent COVID-19. The genes are TRBV7-6 and TRBJ2-3; 9 bases align to TRBD1. The chain's CDR3 is CASSLRGQGIDTQYF. As DNA, the CDR3 is TGTGCCAGCAGCTTAAGGGGACAGGGAATAGATACGCAGTATTTT.